These T cell receptor beta chains were read from a single sample in a study of shared clonotypes between healthy human individuals. This table comes from immunoSEQ multiplex PCR, and its TCRdb copy is limited to in-frame clones, with some not included. The sample lists over a million clones, approximately 80% seen once, with more than 0.55% in the top ten. The sequenced sample consisted of memory CD4+ T cells from PBMCs. The receptors here all came from a man between 18 and 35 years old in good health. Some clones in this sample may be carry-over from other donors' samples. Each CDR3 is given with its conserved first and last residue. The order of the fields is V gene, clone size, D gene, J gene, CDR3 DNA, CDR3 protein. A D gene is named only where the DNA matches it firmly. Size tells how often a clone was seen (once, few, many) or the class of an expanded clone, and some rows leave it out.

V gene: TRBV9
clone size: .
D gene: TRBD1
J gene: TRBJ2-2
CDR3 DNA: TGTGCCAGCAGCGTGAGACAGGGTCCCGGGGAGCTGTTTTTT
CDR3 protein: CASSVRQGPGELFF

V gene: TRBV7-3
clone size: .
D gene: TRBD1
J gene: TRBJ2-5
CDR3 DNA: TGTGCCAGCAGCCCAGGGACAGGGGGCAGCGTGACCCAGTACTTC
CDR3 protein: CASSPGTGGSVTQYF

V gene: TRBV7-2
clone size: .
D gene: TRBD1
J gene: TRBJ1-1
CDR3 DNA: TGTGCCAGCAGCTTACGTCAGGGGGCAGAAGCTTTCTTT
CDR3 protein: CASSLRQGAEAFF

V gene: TRBV2
clone size: .
D gene: TRBD2
J gene: TRBJ2-1
CDR3 DNA: TGTGCCAGCAGATTGAGCGGGAGGGCCAAGTTGAAGAATGAGCAGTTCTTC
CDR3 protein: CASRLSGRAKLKNEQFF

V gene: TRBV5-4
clone size: .
D gene: .
J gene: TRBJ2-1
CDR3 DNA: TGTGCCAGCAGTTGGGCCCTGAGCTCCTACAATGAGCAGTTCTTC
CDR3 protein: CASSWALSSYNEQFF

V gene: TRBV27
clone size: .
D gene: .
J gene: TRBJ2-3
CDR3 DNA: TGTGCCAGCAGTTTTCGGACGGATACGCAGTATTTT
CDR3 protein: CASSFRTDTQYF

V gene: TRBV7-8
clone size: .
D gene: .
J gene: TRBJ1-2
CDR3 DNA: TGTGCCAGCAGCCCCCGGCCCCGGCAGGGTGTTGCTCGGTCTGGCTACACCTTC
CDR3 protein: CASSPRPRQGVARSGYTF

V gene: TRBV15
clone size: .
D gene: .
J gene: TRBJ1-1
CDR3 DNA: TGTGCCACCAGCACCCAGGGAGGGGGTGAAGCTTTCTTT
CDR3 protein: CATSTQGGGEAFF

V gene: TRBV4-1
clone size: once
D gene: .
J gene: TRBJ1-3
CDR3 DNA: TGCGCCAGCAGCCGTCGGACAGTGGGAAACACCATATATTTT
CDR3 protein: CASSRRTVGNTIYF

V gene: TRBV6-1
clone size: .
D gene: .
J gene: TRBJ2-7
CDR3 DNA: TGTGCCAGCAGTGAAGGTAGCAATCTCTACGAGCAGTACTTC
CDR3 protein: CASSEGSNLYEQYF

V gene: TRBV5-4
clone size: few
D gene: TRBD1
J gene: TRBJ1-3
CDR3 DNA: TGTGCCAGCAGCTTGAGGACAGGGGGCGGTGGAAACACCATATATTTT
CDR3 protein: CASSLRTGGGGNTIYF

V gene: TRBV5-4
clone size: .
D gene: .
J gene: TRBJ2-7
CDR3 DNA: TGTGCCAGCAGCACCCTCAGGAGCTCCTACGAGCAGTACTTC
CDR3 protein: CASSTLRSSYEQYF

V gene: TRBV9
clone size: .
D gene: .
J gene: TRBJ2-7
CDR3 DNA: TGTGCCAGCAGCCCCCGTATAGGGAGCTCCTACGAGCAGTACTTC
CDR3 protein: CASSPRIGSSYEQYF

V gene: TRBV16
clone size: few
D gene: .
J gene: TRBJ1-5
CDR3 DNA: TGTGCCAGCAGCCTCAGCAATCAGCCCCAGCATTTT
CDR3 protein: CASSLSNQPQHF

V gene: TRBV30
clone size: .
D gene: .
J gene: TRBJ1-1
CDR3 DNA: TGTGCCTGGGGGGGGCAGGATGAAGCTTTCTTT
CDR3 protein: CAWGGQDEAFF

V gene: TRBV19
clone size: .
D gene: TRBD2
J gene: TRBJ2-5
CDR3 DNA: TGTGCCAGTAGTTTTAGCGGGCCCAAAGAGACCCAGTACTTC
CDR3 protein: CASSFSGPKETQYF

V gene: TRBV2
clone size: .
D gene: .
J gene: TRBJ2-2
CDR3 DNA: TGTGCCAGCAGTGAAACGGGCCCCGCGGGCACCGGGGAGCTGTTTTTT
CDR3 protein: CASSETGPAGTGELFF

V gene: TRBV6-5
clone size: .
D gene: .
J gene: TRBJ1-5
CDR3 DNA: TGTGCCAGCAGTTACCGGTTGTCCAGCCCCCAGCATTTT
CDR3 protein: CASSYRLSSPQHF

V gene: TRBV9
clone size: .
D gene: .
J gene: TRBJ1-1
CDR3 DNA: TGTGCCAGCAGCGTCACCACTAACACTGAAGCTTTCTTT
CDR3 protein: CASSVTTNTEAFF

V gene: TRBV6-6
clone size: .
D gene: .
J gene: TRBJ1-5
CDR3 DNA: TGTGCCAGCACCTCGTTGGTAGGGCTCAGCCAGCCCCAGCATTTT
CDR3 protein: CASTSLVGLSQPQHF

V gene: TRBV19
clone size: .
D gene: .
J gene: TRBJ2-1
CDR3 DNA: TGTGCCAGTAGCCTAGGGTCCTACAATGAGCAGTTCTTC
CDR3 protein: CASSLGSYNEQFF

V gene: TRBV28
clone size: .
D gene: TRBD1
J gene: TRBJ2-5
CDR3 DNA: TGTGCCAGCATCGAGGGGACAGGACCCCCTGGGGACCAGTACTTC
CDR3 protein: CASIEGTGPPGDQYF